The 14 T cell receptor beta chains in this list originate from one sample, sequenced in a study of blood T cells in healthy people across ages. PCR was performed a second time for about 6 to 11 cycles using a sample-barcoded 5' primer and a J-beta primer mix. MiXCR, run by TCRdb on the 5' RACE reads, gives a single entry per CDR3 protein. The sample has about 280,000 distinct CDR3 sequences; roughly 29% are singletons. Sample: blood. The receptors stem from a woman in her seventies in good health.

This clonotype was counted only a few times. CDR3 sequence: CASRATPQGDYEQYF. The CDR3 coding sequence is TGTGCCAGCAGAGCTACGCCGCAGGGGGACTACGAGCAGTACTTC. V usage is TRBV4-2 and J usage is TRBJ2-7, with 7 bases identical to TRBD1. Germline CDR1 and CDR2: LGHNA and YNFKEQ. The CDR3 extends over 15 amino acids. V shed 6 bases, J shed 3 bases, and the junction held 11 bases outside the gene matches.

The chain employs TRBV20-1 and TRBJ2-7; the D gene is possibly TRBD2 (6 bases). The CDR3 is 15 residues long. Germline V lookup: CDR1 DFQATT, CDR2 SNEGSKA (reference sequence). The V end was cut by 8 bases, the J end by 1 base, with 21 bases between. The CDR3 DNA reads as TGCAGTACCTCCTACGGGCTAGCGAAATCCTACGAGCAGTACTTC. Encoded protein: CSTSYGLAKSYEQYF.

The chain combines TRBV29-1 with TRBJ2-7, with D possibly being TRBD1 (6 bases). Looked up from germline, CDR1 is SQVTM and CDR2 is ANQGSEA. V was pared by 7 bases and J by 6 bases, with 16 bases between. The CDR3 is 12 residues long. The CDR3 here is CSAARGDTEQYF. CDR3 in DNA: TGCAGCGCGGCTCGTGGGGACACCGAGCAGTACTTC.

The V gene is TRBV6-1, the J gene TRBJ2-5; TRBD1 matches 8 bases. The DNA end lines up better with TRBJ2-7; the J call may be wrong. In germline, CDR1 is MNHNS, CDR2 SASEGT. The CDR3 runs 16 residues. The CDR3 region has the DNA TGTGCCAGCGCAGTGCCCCCGGGACAGGACAAATACGAGCAGTACTTC. Encoded protein: CASAVPPGQDKYEQYF.

V and J are TRBV20-1 and TRBJ2-2, with TRBD2 identical over 7 bases. V gave up 3 bases and J gave up 3 bases; unmatched junction bases: 7. The germline gives CDR1 DFQATT, CDR2 SNEGSKA (reference sequence). This CDR3 is 15 amino acids long. CDR3 nucleotides: TGCAGTGCTAGCAGCGCGGGAGTGTACACCGGGGAGCTGTTTTTT. It yields the protein CSASSAGVYTGELFF.

This clonotype was found a few times. This chain connects TRBV3-1 to TRBJ1-5; the D gene is possibly TRBD1 (5 bases). The CDR3 has 15 amino acids. CDR1 and CDR2 from the germline V gene are LGHDT and YNNKEL (reference sequence). V was pared by 3 bases and J by 4 bases, with 13 bases between. Here the CDR3 DNA reads TGTGCCAGCAGCCAGGGGGTCGTTGGGAATCAGCCCCAGCATTTT. This codes for CASSQGVVGNQPQHF.

This clonotype has a handful of counts. The chain combines TRBV12-5 with TRBJ1-5; D remains ambiguous. Germline-derived CDR1 and CDR2 are LGHNT and FRNRAP. With 1 base removed from V and 3 bases from J, the gap between germline ends came to 4 bases. There are 13 residues in the CDR3. The CDR3 bases are TGTGCTAGTGGTTTGGAACCCAATCAGCCCCAGCATTTT. It is translated as CASGLEPNQPQHF.

This clonotype was seen only a few times. This chain connects TRBV4-2 to TRBJ2-1; TRBD2 aligns across 12 bases. Germline CDR1 is LGHNA and CDR2 is YNFKEQ. The CDR3 is 14 residues long. The ends lost 10 bases at V and 5 bases at J; junction bases unmatched: 6. CDR3 nucleotide sequence: TGTGCCACCAGGACTAGCGGGGCGAACAATGAGCAGTTCTTC. It encodes CATRTSGANNEQFF.

This clonotype appeared many times. This rearrangement joins TRBV7-3 to TRBJ2-7; TRBD1 or TRBD2 may be the D gene (5 bases each). Germline CDR1 reads SGHTA; CDR2 reads FQGTGA. There are 14 residues in the CDR3. Trimming stripped 1 base from V and 1 base from J, with 8 bases between. CDR3 protein: CASSLRDPSYEQYF. In DNA, the CDR3 is TGTGCCAGCAGCTTAAGGGACCCATCCTACGAGCAGTACTTC.

The chain couples TRBV7-9 to TRBJ2-1; D call uncertain. The CDR3 spans 12 residues. With 4 bases removed from V and 7 bases from J, the gap between germline ends came to 8 bases. In germline, CDR1 is SEHNR, CDR2 FQNEAQ (reference sequence). For the CDR3, the DNA is TGTGCCAGCAGCTCTCTATTTAATGAGCAGTTCTTC. Residues: CASSSLFNEQFF. Variable domain in full (rest from reference TRBV7-9 and TRBJ2-1): DTGVSQNPRHKITKRGQNVTFRCDPISEHNRLYWYRQTLGQGPEFLTYFQNEAQLEKSRLLSDRFSAERPKGSFSTLEIQRTEQGDSAMYLCASSSLFNEQFFGPGTRLTVL.

A word on this clonotype: A much larger clone sits a single nucleotide away, making a read error possible. The chain recombines TRBV5-1 with TRBJ2-3; no definite D call. The better agreement between TRBJ1-5 and the DNA end casts doubt on the J call. Germline CDR1 is SGHRS and CDR2 is YFSETQ. The CDR3 loop spans 14 amino acids. CDR3 protein: CASSLASGTDTQHF. Written as DNA, the CDR3 is TGCGCCAGCAGCTTGGCTAGCGGAACAGATACGCAGCATTTT.

The CDR3 DNA reads as TGCGCGGCAGTACCTAGCGAACCGAACACCGGGGAGCTGTTTTTT. Amino acids: CAAVPSEPNTGELFF. V and J are TRBV10-2 and TRBJ2-2; weak D call: TRBD2 (6 bases). The CDR3 totals 15 residues. The germline CDR1 and CDR2 sequences are WSHSY and SAAADI.

A few counts support this clonotype. The chain employs TRBV4-1 and TRBJ2-5, with TRBD1 matching 9 bases. The trim removed 3 bases at V and 5 bases at J, leaving 10 bases unmatched. The CDR3 contains 16 residues. Germline CDR1 is MGHRA and CDR2 is YSYEKL. The CDR3, as DNA: TGCGCCAGCAGCCAGGGCGGCTACAGGGGGCAGGAGACCCAGTACTTC. It encodes CASSQGGYRGQETQYF.

This clonotype was counted only a few times. The chain carries TRBV5-5 and TRBJ2-3, with 8 bases fitting TRBD2. Trimming cost V 4 bases and J 11 bases; bases outside gene matches: 9. The length of the CDR3 is 13 residues. Germline CDR1 is SGHKS and CDR2 is YYEKEE (reference sequence). The chain's CDR3 is CASSPRRTSMQYF. The CDR3 bases are TGTGCCAGCAGCCCCCGTAGGACTAGCATGCAGTATTTT.